Detailed here is one T cell receptor beta chain. The authors' processing: By means of reference gene primer amplification, nucleated cell counts were estimated. The protocol was immunoSEQ multiplex PCR, while the TCRdb copy is restricted to in-frame clones and leaves out a portion. That table is the source of V, J and clone size, and D and trimming were worked out from the DNA. The repertoire holds about 92,000 clones, 70% to 90% seen once, with around 12% in the top ten. The data stem from a study of blood T cell repertoires in COVID-19. Study-level background: The United States, Italy and Spain supplied acute and convalescent COVID-19 samples. In each case, the material was cDNA or gDNA derived from T cells, B-cell-depleted T cells, or PBMCs.

The sequenced material came from peripheral blood. The TCR originated in a human donor in a cohort sampled during active COVID-19.

The CDR3 coding sequence is TGTGCCAGCAGTTACGCGACTAGCGGGAGGGCTAACACCGGGGAGCTGTTTTTT. This codes for CASSYATSGRANTGELFF. The chain couples TRBV6-2 or TRBV6-3 to TRBJ2-2; 14 positions match TRBD2. The V and J ends lost 2 bases and 2 bases, in that order; junction bases with no gene match: 4. CDR3 length equals 18 residues. Looked up from germline, CDR1 is MNHEY and CDR2 is SVGEGT.